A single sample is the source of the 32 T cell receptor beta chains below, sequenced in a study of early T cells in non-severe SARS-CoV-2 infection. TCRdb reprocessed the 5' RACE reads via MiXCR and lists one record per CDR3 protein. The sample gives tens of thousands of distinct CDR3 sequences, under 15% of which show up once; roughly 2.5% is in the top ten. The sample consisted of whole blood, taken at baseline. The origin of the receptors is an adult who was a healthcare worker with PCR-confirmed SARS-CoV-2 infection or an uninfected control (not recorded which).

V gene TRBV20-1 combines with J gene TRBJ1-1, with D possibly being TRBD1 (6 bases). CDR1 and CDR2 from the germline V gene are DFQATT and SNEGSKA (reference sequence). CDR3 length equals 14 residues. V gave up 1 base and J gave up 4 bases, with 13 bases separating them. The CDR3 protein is CSARASLQGTEAFF. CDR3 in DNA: TGCAGTGCTAGAGCCTCCTTACAGGGCACTGAAGCTTTCTTT.

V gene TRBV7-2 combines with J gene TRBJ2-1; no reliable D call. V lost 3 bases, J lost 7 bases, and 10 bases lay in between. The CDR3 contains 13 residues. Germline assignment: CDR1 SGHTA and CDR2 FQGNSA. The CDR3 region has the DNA TGTGCCAGCAGCTTCTGGGGTACGAATGAGCAGTTCTTC. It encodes CASSFWGTNEQFF.

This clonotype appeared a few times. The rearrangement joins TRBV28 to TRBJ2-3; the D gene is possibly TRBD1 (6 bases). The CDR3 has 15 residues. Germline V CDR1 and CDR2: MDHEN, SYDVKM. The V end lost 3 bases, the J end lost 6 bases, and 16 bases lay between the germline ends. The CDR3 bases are TGTGCCAGCAGTTTGTTCGCAGGGGTAGGGGATACGCAGTATTTT. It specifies CASSLFAGVGDTQYF.

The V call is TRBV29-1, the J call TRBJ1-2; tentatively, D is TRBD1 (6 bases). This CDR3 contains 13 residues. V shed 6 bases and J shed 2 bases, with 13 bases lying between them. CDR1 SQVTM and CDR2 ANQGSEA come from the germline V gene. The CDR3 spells CSVLPTGNYGYTF. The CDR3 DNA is TGCAGCGTCTTACCTACAGGGAACTATGGCTACACCTTC. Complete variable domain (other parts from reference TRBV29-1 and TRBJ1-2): SAVISQKPSRDICQRGTSLTIQCQVDSQVTMMFWYRQQPGQSLTLIATANQGSEATYESGFVIDKFPISRPNLTFSTLTVSNMSPEDSSIYLCSVLPTGNYGYTFGSGTRLTVV.

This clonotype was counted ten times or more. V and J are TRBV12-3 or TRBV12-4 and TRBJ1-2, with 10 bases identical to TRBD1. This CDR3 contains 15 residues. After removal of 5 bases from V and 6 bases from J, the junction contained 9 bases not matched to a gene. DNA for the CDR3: TGTGCCAGCAGTCCTAGGGGGACAGGGGTCGATGGCTACACCTTC. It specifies CASSPRGTGVDGYTF.

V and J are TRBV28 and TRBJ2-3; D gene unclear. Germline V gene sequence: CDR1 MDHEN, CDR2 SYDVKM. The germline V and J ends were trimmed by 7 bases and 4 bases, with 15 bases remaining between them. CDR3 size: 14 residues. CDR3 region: CASKSLPPPDTQYF. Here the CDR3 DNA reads TGTGCCAGCAAGAGCCTCCCTCCCCCAGATACGCAGTATTTT.

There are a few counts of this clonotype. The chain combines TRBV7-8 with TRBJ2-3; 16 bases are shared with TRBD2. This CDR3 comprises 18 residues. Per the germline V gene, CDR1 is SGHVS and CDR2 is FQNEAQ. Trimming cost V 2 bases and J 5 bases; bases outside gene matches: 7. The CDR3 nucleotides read TGTGCCAGCAGCTTACCGGGACTAGCGGGGGGGCCTGAAGATACGCAGTATTTT. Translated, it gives CASSLPGLAGGPEDTQYF.

The CDR3 loop reads CASSQRTSTDTQYF. The CDR3 DNA reads as TGTGCCAGCAGCCAGCGCACTAGCACAGATACGCAGTATTTT. This chain uses TRBV3-1 with TRBJ2-3; unclear D gene. Between the trimmed V and J ends, which lost 3 bases and 0 bases, there was a span of 7 bases. The length of the CDR3 is 14 residues. The germline CDR1 and CDR2 sequences are LGHDT and YNNKEL (reference sequence).

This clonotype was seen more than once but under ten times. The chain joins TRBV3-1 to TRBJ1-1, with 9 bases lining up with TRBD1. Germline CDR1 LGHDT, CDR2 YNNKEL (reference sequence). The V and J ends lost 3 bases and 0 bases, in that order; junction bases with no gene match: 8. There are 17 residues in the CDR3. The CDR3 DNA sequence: TGTGCCAGCAGCCAGTTGACAGGGGGATTCATGAACACTGAAGCTTTCTTT. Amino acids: CASSQLTGGFMNTEAFF.

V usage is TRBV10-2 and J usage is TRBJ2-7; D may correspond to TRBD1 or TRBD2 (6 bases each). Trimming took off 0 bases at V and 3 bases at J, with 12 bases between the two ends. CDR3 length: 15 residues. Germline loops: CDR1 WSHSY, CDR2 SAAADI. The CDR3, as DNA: TGCGCCAGCAGTGAGTCGAAAGGAGGGGGCTACGAGCAGTACTTC. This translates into CASSESKGGGYEQYF.

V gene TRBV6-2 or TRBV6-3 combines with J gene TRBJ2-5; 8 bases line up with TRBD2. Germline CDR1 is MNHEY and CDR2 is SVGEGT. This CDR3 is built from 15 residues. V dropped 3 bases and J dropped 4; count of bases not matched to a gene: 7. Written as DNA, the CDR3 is TGTGCCAGCAGTTATCGGGGGGGGGCCACAGAGACCCAGTACTTC. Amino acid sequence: CASSYRGGATETQYF.

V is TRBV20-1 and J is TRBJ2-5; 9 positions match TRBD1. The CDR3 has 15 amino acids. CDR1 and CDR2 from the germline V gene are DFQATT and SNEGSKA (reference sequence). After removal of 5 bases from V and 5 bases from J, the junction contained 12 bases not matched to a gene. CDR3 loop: CSAGPGQGTRETQYF. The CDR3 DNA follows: TGCAGTGCTGGACCGGGACAGGGAACTCGGGAGACCCAGTACTTC.

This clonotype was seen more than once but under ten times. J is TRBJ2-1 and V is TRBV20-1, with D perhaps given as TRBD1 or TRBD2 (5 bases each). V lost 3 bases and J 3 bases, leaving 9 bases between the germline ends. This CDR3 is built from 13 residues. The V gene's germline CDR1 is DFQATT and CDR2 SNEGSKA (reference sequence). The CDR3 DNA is TGCAGTGCTAGGGGACGCCTCTACAATGAGCAGTTCTTC. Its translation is CSARGRLYNEQFF.

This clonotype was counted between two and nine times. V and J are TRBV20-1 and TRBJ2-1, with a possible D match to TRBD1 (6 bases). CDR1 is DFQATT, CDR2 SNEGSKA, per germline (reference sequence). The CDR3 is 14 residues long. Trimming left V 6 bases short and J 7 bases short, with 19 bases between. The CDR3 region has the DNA TGCAGTGCCAGGGGCAGGGTCGGACCTAATGAGCAGTTCTTC. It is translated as CSARGRVGPNEQFF.

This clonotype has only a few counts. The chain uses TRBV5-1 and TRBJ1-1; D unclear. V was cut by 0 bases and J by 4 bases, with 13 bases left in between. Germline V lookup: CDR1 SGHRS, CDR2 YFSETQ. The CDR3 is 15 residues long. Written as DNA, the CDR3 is TGCGCCAGCAGCTTGGAGGGTTCGGATCTCACTGAAGCTTTCTTT. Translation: CASSLEGSDLTEAFF.

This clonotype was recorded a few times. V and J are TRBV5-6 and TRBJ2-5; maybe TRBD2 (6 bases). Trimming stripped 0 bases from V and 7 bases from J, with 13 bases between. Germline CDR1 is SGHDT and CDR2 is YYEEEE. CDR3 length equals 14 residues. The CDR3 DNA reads TGTGCCAGCAGCTTGGAGGTCAAGGGAGGGACCCAGTACTTC. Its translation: CASSLEVKGGTQYF.

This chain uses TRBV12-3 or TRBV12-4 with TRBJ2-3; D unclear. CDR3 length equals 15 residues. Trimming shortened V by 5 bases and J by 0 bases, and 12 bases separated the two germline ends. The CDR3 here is CASSPRAVSTDTQYF. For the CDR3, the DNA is TGTGCCAGCAGTCCCCGGGCAGTTAGCACAGATACGCAGTATTTT.

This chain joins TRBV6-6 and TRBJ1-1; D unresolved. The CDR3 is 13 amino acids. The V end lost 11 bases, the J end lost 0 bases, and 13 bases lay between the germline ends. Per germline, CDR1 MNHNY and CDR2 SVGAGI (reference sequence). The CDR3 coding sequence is TGTGCCTCCGAGGCCCAGATGAACACTGAAGCTTTCTTT. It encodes CASEAQMNTEAFF.

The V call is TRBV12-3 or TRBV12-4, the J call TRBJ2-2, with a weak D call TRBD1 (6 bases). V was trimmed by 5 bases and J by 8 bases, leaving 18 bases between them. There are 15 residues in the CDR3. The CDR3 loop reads CASSPTGNTGGELFF. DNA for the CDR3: TGTGCCAGCAGTCCCACAGGGAACACAGGGGGGGAGCTGTTTTTT.

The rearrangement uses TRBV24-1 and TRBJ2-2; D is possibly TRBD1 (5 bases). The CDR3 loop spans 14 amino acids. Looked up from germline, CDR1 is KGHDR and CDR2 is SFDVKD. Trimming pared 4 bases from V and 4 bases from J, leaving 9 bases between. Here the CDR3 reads CATSDQGSTGELFF. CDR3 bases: TGTGCCACCAGTGACCAGGGTTCCACCGGGGAGCTGTTTTTT.

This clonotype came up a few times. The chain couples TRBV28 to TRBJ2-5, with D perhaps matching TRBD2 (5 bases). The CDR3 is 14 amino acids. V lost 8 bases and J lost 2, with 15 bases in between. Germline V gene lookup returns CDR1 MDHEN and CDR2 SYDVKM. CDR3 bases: TGTGCCAGCGGGATAGGAGGTGATCAAGAGACCCAGTACTTC. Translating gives CASGIGGDQETQYF.

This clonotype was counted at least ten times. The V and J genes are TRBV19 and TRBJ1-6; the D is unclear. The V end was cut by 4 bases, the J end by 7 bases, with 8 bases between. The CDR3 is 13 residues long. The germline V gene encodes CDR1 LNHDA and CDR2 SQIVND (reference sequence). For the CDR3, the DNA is TGTGCCAGTAGTAATGGGCAGAATTCACCCCTCCACTTT. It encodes CASSNGQNSPLHF.

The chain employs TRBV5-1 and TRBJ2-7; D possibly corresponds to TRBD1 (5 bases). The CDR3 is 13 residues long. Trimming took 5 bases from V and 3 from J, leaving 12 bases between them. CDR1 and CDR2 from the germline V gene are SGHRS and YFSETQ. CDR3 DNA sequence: TGCGCCAGCAGTTCCGACAGCTTCTACGAGCAGTACTTC. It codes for CASSSDSFYEQYF.

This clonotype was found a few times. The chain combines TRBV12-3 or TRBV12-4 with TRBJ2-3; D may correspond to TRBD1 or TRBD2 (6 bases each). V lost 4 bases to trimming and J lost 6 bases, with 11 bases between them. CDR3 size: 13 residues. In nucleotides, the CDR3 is TGTGCCAGCAGTTCGTGGAGGGGGGATACGCAGTATTTT. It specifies CASSSWRGDTQYF.

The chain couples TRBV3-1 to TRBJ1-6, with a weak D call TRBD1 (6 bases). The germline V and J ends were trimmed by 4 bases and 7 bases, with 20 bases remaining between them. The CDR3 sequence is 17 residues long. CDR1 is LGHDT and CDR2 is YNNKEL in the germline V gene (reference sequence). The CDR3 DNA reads TGTGCCAGCAGCCGAACTCAGACCAGGGGAAGGAATTCACCCCTCCACTTT. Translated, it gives CASSRTQTRGRNSPLHF.

CDR3 loop: CASSLVRGAQETQYF. The CDR3 region has the DNA TGTGCCAGCAGCTTAGTAAGAGGAGCACAAGAGACCCAGTACTTC. The chain uses TRBV7-8 and TRBJ2-5, with D unclear. The germline CDR1 and CDR2 sequences are SGHVS and FQNEAQ. V lost 1 base and J 2 bases, leaving 11 bases between the germline ends. This CDR3 region has 15 residues.

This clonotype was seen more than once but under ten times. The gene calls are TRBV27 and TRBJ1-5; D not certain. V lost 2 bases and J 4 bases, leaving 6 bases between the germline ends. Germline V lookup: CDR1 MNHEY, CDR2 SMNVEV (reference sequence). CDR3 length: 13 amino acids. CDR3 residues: CASSLRLNQPQHF. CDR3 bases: TGTGCCAGCAGTTTAAGACTAAATCAGCCCCAGCATTTT.

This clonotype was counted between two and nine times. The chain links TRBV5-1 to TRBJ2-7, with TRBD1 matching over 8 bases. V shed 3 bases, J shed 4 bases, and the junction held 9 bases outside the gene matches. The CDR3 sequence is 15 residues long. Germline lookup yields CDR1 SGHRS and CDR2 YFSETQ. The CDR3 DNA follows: TGCGCCAGCAGCTCCGGACAGGGTCCCCCTTACGAGCAGTACTTC. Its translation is CASSSGQGPPYEQYF.

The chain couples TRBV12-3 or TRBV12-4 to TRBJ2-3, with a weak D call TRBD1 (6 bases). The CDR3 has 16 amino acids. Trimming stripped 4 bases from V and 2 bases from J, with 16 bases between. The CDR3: CASSSGTSDHTDTQYF. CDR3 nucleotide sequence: TGTGCCAGCAGTTCCGGGACATCTGACCACACAGATACGCAGTATTTT.

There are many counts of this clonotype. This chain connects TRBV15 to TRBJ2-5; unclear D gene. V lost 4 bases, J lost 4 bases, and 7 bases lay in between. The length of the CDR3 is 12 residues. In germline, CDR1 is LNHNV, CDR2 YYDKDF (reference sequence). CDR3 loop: CATSKTRETQYF. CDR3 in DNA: TGTGCCACCAGCAAGACACGAGAGACCCAGTACTTC.

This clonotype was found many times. In DNA form, the CDR3 reads TGTGCCAGCAGCCGGAGACAGGGGGACACCGGGGAGCTGTTTTTT. It specifies CASSRRQGDTGELFF. V is TRBV14 and J is TRBJ2-2, with TRBD1 matching 9 bases. The CDR3 sequence is 15 residues long. CDR1 and CDR2 from the germline V gene are SGHDN and FVKESK. The J segment lost 3 bases and the V segment lost 4 bases, leaving 3 bases of the junction unmatched.

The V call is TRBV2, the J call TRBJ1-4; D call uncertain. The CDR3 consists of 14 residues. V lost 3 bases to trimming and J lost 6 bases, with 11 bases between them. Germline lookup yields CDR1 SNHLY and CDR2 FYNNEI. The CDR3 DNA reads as TGTGCCAGCAGTGATAATCCCGGGGATGAAAAACTGTTTTTT. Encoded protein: CASSDNPGDEKLFF. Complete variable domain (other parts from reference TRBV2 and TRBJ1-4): EPEVTQTPSHQVTQMGQEVILRCVPISNHLYFYWYRQILGQKVEFLVSFYNNEISEKSEIFDDQFSVERPDGSNFTLKIRSTKLEDSAMYFCASSDNPGDEKLFFGSGTQLSVL.